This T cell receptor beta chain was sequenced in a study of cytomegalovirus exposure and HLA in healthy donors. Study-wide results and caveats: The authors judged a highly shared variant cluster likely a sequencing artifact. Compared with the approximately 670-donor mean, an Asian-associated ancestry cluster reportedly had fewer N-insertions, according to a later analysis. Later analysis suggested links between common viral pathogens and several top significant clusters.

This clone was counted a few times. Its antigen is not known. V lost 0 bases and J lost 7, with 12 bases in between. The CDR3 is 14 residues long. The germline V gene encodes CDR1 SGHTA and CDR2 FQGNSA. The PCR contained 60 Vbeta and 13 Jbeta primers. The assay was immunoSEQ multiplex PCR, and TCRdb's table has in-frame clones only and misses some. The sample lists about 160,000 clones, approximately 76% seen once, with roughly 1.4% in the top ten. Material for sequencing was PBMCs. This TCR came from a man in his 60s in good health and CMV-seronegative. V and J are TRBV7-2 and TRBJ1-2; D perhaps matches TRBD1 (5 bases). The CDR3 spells CASSLATRGSGYTF. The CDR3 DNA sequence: TGTGCCAGCAGCTTAGCGACAAGGGGCTCTGGCTACACCTTC.